This is a list of T cell receptor beta chains from one sample in a study of blood T cell repertoires in COVID-19. Data came from immunoSEQ multiplex PCR; TCRdb stores just in-frame clones and leaves some out. The sample includes 180,000 or so clones, about 85% of them seen just once. The sequencing input was peripheral blood. Every receptor here comes from a woman between 70 and 85 years old with COVID-19, enrolled during active disease. The CDR3 runs from the conserved cysteine through the conserved F or W. The D gene is left open where the match is weak. Expanded clones get a size class; other rows say once, few or many, or leave the size out.

d_call	j_call	v_call	clone_size	cdr3_nt	cdr3_aa
TRBD2	TRBJ2-5	TRBV4-1	.	TGCGCCAGCAGCCAAGCTAGCGGCACCCAAGAGACCCAGTACTTC	CASSQASGTQETQYF
.	TRBJ2-1	TRBV11-3	.	TGTGCCAGCAGCTTAAGAAGCGGAGGGAGAGATGAGCAGTTCTTC	CASSLRSGGRDEQFF
TRBD2	TRBJ2-7	TRBV3-1/TRBV3-2	few	TGTGCCAGCAGCCGTGTAGCGGGAAGGTCCTACGAGCAGTACTTC	CASSRVAGRSYEQYF
.	TRBJ1-3	TRBV6-5	.	TGTGCCTTACCGCGGGCCCCAAGAGGAAGAAACACCATATATTTT	CALPRAPRGRNTIYF
.	TRBJ1-1	TRBV11-2	.	TGTGCCAGCAGCTTGTCAGAAGAAGCTTTCTTT	CASSLSEEAFF
TRBD2	TRBJ2-2	TRBV6-2/TRBV6-3	.	TGTGCCAGCAGTTACTTGCGGGGGACCCCCACCGGGGAGCTGTTTTTT	CASSYLRGTPTGELFF
.	TRBJ1-2	TRBV5-8	.	TGTGCCAGCAGCCGTACAGCTAACTATGGCTACACCTTC	CASSRTANYGYTF
.	TRBJ2-5	TRBV30	.	TGTGCCTGGAGTTCGTCGGAGACCCAGTACTTC	CAWSSSETQYF
.	TRBJ1-1	TRBV11-2	.	TGTGCCAGCAGCTTAGATGGGGGGGGGAACACTGAAGCTTTCTTT	CASSLDGGGNTEAFF
.	TRBJ1-5	TRBV2	.	TGTGCCAGCAGTGAATCCACCGGGTCTCGACAGCCCCAGCATTTT	CASSESTGSRQPQHF
.	TRBJ2-5	TRBV7-6	.	TGTGCCAGCAGCTTAGGAGGCGGGACCCAGTACTTC	CASSLGGGTQYF
.	TRBJ1-2	TRBV6-6	.	TGTGCCAGCAGTTACTCGAAAGGGGGGGTAAATGGCTACACCTTC	CASSYSKGGVNGYTF
.	TRBJ1-1	TRBV28	.	TGTGCCAGCAGTTTCGGGAGCACTGAAGCTTTCTTT	CASSFGSTEAFF